The rows below give T cell receptor beta chains drawn from one sample of a study of T-cell reconstitution after alpha-beta-depleted transplantation in children. From the PCR reads, TCRdb called clonotypes with MiXCR, one entry per CDR3 protein. The sample carries approximately 44,000 distinct CDR3 sequences, 5.5% to 7.5% recorded once. The specimen comprised PBMCs, mostly from graft donor cells, sampled 60 days after TCRalphabeta/CD19-depleted stem cell transplant. The receptors originated from a female patient aged 2-9 years who had a stem cell transplant for aplastic anemia, so the T cells may come from the graft donor. Both conserved end residues are part of each CDR3.

cdr3_aa	v_call	j_call
CSAIRPLAGRETQYF	TRBV20-1	TRBJ2-5
CASSLWVVNTEAFF	TRBV28	TRBJ1-1
CASSYPPTEAFF	TRBV6-2/TRBV6-3	TRBJ1-1
CASSSGWGNQPQHF	TRBV7-2	TRBJ1-5
CASSYGAGGPADTQYF	TRBV6-6	TRBJ2-3
CASSLYAAQETQYF	TRBV12-3/TRBV12-4	TRBJ2-5
CSARDQNTQYF	TRBV20-1	TRBJ2-3
CATSRLSGLTAGDTEAFF	TRBV15	TRBJ1-1
CSARRHSSYNEQFF	TRBV20-1	TRBJ2-1
CASSLLGYNEQFF	TRBV19	TRBJ2-1
CASSSSVDPYEQYF	TRBV12-3/TRBV12-4	TRBJ2-7
CATSRVADSGQFF	TRBV15	TRBJ2-1
CASSLWFEQYF	TRBV28	TRBJ2-7
CSARTSGNTGELFF	TRBV20-1	TRBJ2-2
CASSPGTGGLNTEAFF	TRBV7-9	TRBJ1-1
CASSRAFGTGDYEQYF	TRBV6-5	TRBJ2-7
CASSLGEYNSPLHF	TRBV5-1	TRBJ1-6
CASSLNRGLASLTGELFF	TRBV7-8	TRBJ2-2
CATSDPSDRNEQFF	TRBV24-1	TRBJ2-1
CATGTDSYGYTF	TRBV10-2	TRBJ1-2
CASSQAITDTQYF	TRBV3-1	TRBJ2-3
CASSPRPREQYF	TRBV7-3	TRBJ2-7
CSARLSGVREKLFF	TRBV20-1	TRBJ1-4
CASSKTGGSQPQHF	TRBV12-3/TRBV12-4	TRBJ1-5
CASRDRGHEQFF	TRBV2	TRBJ2-1
CATSAYLGTGEETQYF	TRBV24-1	TRBJ2-5
CSFWTDGYEQYF	TRBV29-1	TRBJ2-7
CSARGETQYF	TRBV20-1	TRBJ2-5
CSARGTGQETQYF	TRBV20-1	TRBJ2-5
CASSLVGLYYNEQFF	TRBV28	TRBJ2-1
CSAGDYEQYF	TRBV20-1	TRBJ2-7
CASSYSTSGSPDTQYF	TRBV6-5	TRBJ2-3
CASSPRSGVRSYEQYF	TRBV28	TRBJ2-7
CASRDGGNSPLHF	TRBV6-6	TRBJ1-6
CSARISGGSYNEQFF	TRBV20-1	TRBJ2-1
CASSADGDSNQPQHF	TRBV5-1	TRBJ1-5
CASSYSPRNLNTEAFF	TRBV6-6	TRBJ1-1
CATGLAGDVYNEQFF	TRBV15	TRBJ2-1
CAWSEVAGAQYF	TRBV30	TRBJ2-3
CASSLTGPSGIGVVAYNEQFF	TRBV7-9	TRBJ2-1
CSAQPGQLNTEAFF	TRBV20-1	TRBJ1-1
CASSQGTSGAYNEQFF	TRBV18	TRBJ2-1
CASSLAARDTYEQYF	TRBV7-6	TRBJ2-7
CASSVAQPNEQFF	TRBV9	TRBJ2-1
CASSLKGQAGNEQFF	TRBV7-3	TRBJ2-1